This T cell receptor beta chain appears in the sequencing data of a study of blood T cell repertoires in COVID-19. As for the study in general: Sites across the United States, Italy and Spain contributed samples from acute and convalescent COVID-19.

Trimming left V 2 bases short and J 2 bases short, with 14 bases between. Germline V CDR1 and CDR2: LGHDT, YNNKEL (reference sequence). This CDR3 has 16 amino acids. The data were produced by immunoSEQ multiplex PCR, yet TCRdb's version contains in-frame clones alone and is incomplete. Counted here are fewer than 300,000 clones, roughly 84% occurring once; the ten biggest clones make up around 2.9%. The sequence was collected from a woman under 30 with acute or convalescent COVID-19. The chain uses TRBV3-1 (or the pseudogene TRBV3-2) and TRBJ2-3, with a possible D match to TRBD2 (5 bases). Material for sequencing was peripheral blood. The CDR3 DNA reads as TGTGCCAGCAGCCAATTGGGTCTAGCACTCACAGATACGCAGTATTTT. It yields the protein CASSQLGLALTDTQYF.